This T cell receptor beta chain comes out of a study of blood T cell repertoires in COVID-19 (dated by TCRdb to about 2020). Some background on the complete study: Samples covering the acute and convalescent phases of COVID-19 were provided by collaborators in the United States, Italy and Spain. The repertoires were released in a freely available public database meant as a resource for research on the immune response to SARS-CoV-2. A de-identified subject ID, COVID-19 status, age in years and sex were almost always included in the sample metadata. Samples were obtained from the ongoing ImmuneRACE study (first 160 participants) and from about 1,300 subjects provided by 6 global collaborators. Where available, HLA class I and class II types were taken from metadata supplied by the sample provider and were not determined by assay-based typing. The dataset comprised deeply sampled blood TCRbeta repertoires from subjects exposed to, actively infected with, or recovered from COVID-19. The prospective study material was composed of cDNA or gDNA derived from T cells, B-cell-depleted T cells, or PBMCs.

TCRbeta CDR3 regions were amplified from genomic DNA by means of the immunoSEQ Assay, a bias-controlled multiplex PCR. The original methods were these. The number of nucleated cells in each sample was estimated from the amplification of reference gene primers within the assay. Sequence reads were collapsed and filtered to measure the absolute abundance of every unique TCRbeta CDR3 rearrangement. For each sample, productive Simpson clonality was calculated by taking the square root of Simpson's diversity index across productive rearrangements. TCRdb limited this immuneACCESS table to in-frame rearrangements with V and J called. A share of clones is missing; checked studies link under half to unresolved V genes, and the rest is unexplained. V, J and clone size reflect that table, while D and trimming were determined from the DNA. This sample gives 300,000 to 450,000 clones in total; more than 75% of them show up just once. Jointly, the top ten make up roughly 2% of the sample.

From the cysteine through the phenylalanine, the CDR3 covers 16 amino acids. Only the CDR3 part of the read is kept: 48 bases, read in frame from the first base. Trimmed from V: 6 bases; trimmed from J: 8 bases; junction bases lacking a gene match: 15. CDR1 and CDR2 were assigned from the germline V gene as KGHSH and LQKENI. About this clone itself: Its antigen is not yet known. Nothing much larger sits one base from this clone, and base qualities are not available.

One collaborating source in Seattle enrolled patients while the patients were actively infected and followed the patients over time throughout the course of disease. The collaborating institutions used their own protocols to collect whole blood in K2EDTA tubes. For TCRbeta analysis, collaborator samples were shipped as frozen whole blood, as isolated PBMCs, or as DNA extracted from either sample type. What the research found in general, with its limitations: Clinical and demographic metadata were provided uncurated, with the amount varying by source and participant.

This receptor was obtained from a woman aged 60-75 years with COVID-19, enrolled during active disease. The sequencing sample was made of peripheral blood. The chain joins TRBV18 to TRBJ1-1, and 10 bases in between align with TRBD1. The bases are TGTGCCAGCTCCCCTACATCCGGGACAGGGGCGATGGAAGCTTTCTTT. Its protein reads: CASSPTSGTGAMEAFF.